These 25 T cell receptor beta chains originate from one sample sequenced in a study of T cells in Graves' hyperthyroidism and ophthalmopathy (dated by TCRdb to between 2018 and 2020). The library was built by means of multiplex PCR. Sequencing used an Illumina HiSeq 2000. TCR beta CDR3 regions were amplified from RNA transcripts. A first-round RT-PCR of the TCR CDR3 used the HTBI primer set with the Qiagen OneStep RT-PCR kit. The public sequencing data were trimmed at Q25 with fastp and processed into clonotypes with MiXCR by TCRdb, which kept only in-frame beta chains. CDR3 protein sequences are deduplicated, and each keeps its most common genes and DNA. The sample records fewer than 900,000 distinct CDR3 sequences, 18% of which are singletons. Together, the top ten hold 15% to 20% of the sample. Specimen: blood. The source of these receptors is a woman aged 50 to 65 with Graves' hyperthyroidism that later progressed to Graves' ophthalmopathy.

This clonotype was counted many times. The chain joins TRBV20-1 to TRBJ2-1; TRBD2 matches at 9 bases. The CDR3 runs to 17 residues. The J segment lost 1 base and the V segment lost 6 bases, leaving 13 bases of the junction unmatched. The V gene's germline CDR1 is DFQATT and CDR2 SNEGSKA (reference sequence). The CDR3 DNA reads TGCAGTGCCAGAAGCGGGACTAGCACGAGTTCCTACAATGAGCAGTTCTTC. It codes for CSARSGTSTSSYNEQFF.

A few counts support this clonotype. V gene TRBV27 combines with J gene TRBJ2-7; D ambiguous. Between the trimmed V and J ends, which lost 4 bases and 7 bases, there was a span of 14 bases. Per the germline V gene, CDR1 is MNHEY and CDR2 is SMNVEV (reference sequence). This CDR3 spans 13 amino acids. The CDR3 coding sequence is TGTGCCAGCAGTTCGATTCTAGATTGGGAGCAGTACTTC. Protein sequence: CASSSILDWEQYF.

This clonotype was observed a few times. The chain employs TRBV29-1 and TRBJ1-2; D perhaps matches TRBD1 (5 bases). Looked up from germline, CDR1 is SQVTM and CDR2 is ANQGSEA. Trimming pared 5 bases from V and 2 bases from J, leaving 6 bases between. CDR3 length equals 11 residues. CDR3: CSVRDNYGYTF. The DNA for the CDR3 is TGCAGCGTTCGGGACAACTATGGCTACACCTTC.

The chain is built from TRBV9 and TRBJ1-3; D ambiguous. The germline gives CDR1 SGDLS, CDR2 YYNGEE. The V and J ends lost 4 bases and 0 bases respectively, with 11 bases between them. This CDR3 comprises 15 residues. In DNA form, the CDR3 reads TGTGCCAGCAGCCCCCGACGGAACTCTGGAAACACCATATATTTT. It codes for CASSPRRNSGNTIYF.

This rearrangement joins TRBV6-2 or TRBV6-3 to TRBJ2-2; the D gene is possibly TRBD2 (6 bases). The V end lost 2 bases, the J end lost 3 bases, and 16 bases lay between the germline ends. The germline CDR1 and CDR2 sequences are MNHEY and SVGEGT. The CDR3 is 17 residues long. The CDR3 DNA reads as TGTGCCAGCAGTTACCCAAAAACGGGGGTCTACACCGGGGAGCTGTTTTTT. Translating it yields CASSYPKTGVYTGELFF.

The table lists this clonotype with a few counts. The chain uses TRBV5-6 and TRBJ1-2; 8 bases map to TRBD1. The V gene end was trimmed by 0 bases and the J gene end by 5 bases; junction bases not matched to a gene: 6. Per germline, CDR1 SGHDT and CDR2 YYEEEE. This CDR3 contains 15 residues. CDR3 sequence: CASSLGDRTPYGYTF. CDR3 DNA: TGTGCCAGCAGCTTGGGGGACAGGACCCCTTATGGCTACACCTTC.

V is TRBV7-6 and J is TRBJ2-1, with D maybe TRBD2 (5 bases). Germline-derived CDR1 and CDR2 are SGHVS and FNYEAQ. The CDR3 is 15 amino acids. V was pared by 4 bases and J by 5 bases, with 15 bases between. The CDR3 loop reads CASSSRTGVNNEQFF. The CDR3 DNA is TGTGCCAGCAGCTCGAGAACCGGGGTTAACAATGAGCAGTTCTTC.

This clonotype showed up many times. The V and J genes are TRBV7-9 and TRBJ1-2; D is ambiguous. The CDR3 runs to 16 residues. In germline, CDR1 is SEHNR, CDR2 FQNEAQ (reference sequence). Deletions cut 3 bases from V and 3 bases from J, with 17 bases between. CDR3 in DNA: TGTGCCAGCAGCTTGTCGTTGGAGTCCCCGGACTATGGCTACACCTTC. This encodes CASSLSLESPDYGYTF.

This clonotype was seen many times. The chain recombines TRBV20-1 with TRBJ2-1, with 7 nucleotides matching TRBD2. V shed 0 bases, J shed 1 base, and the junction held 6 bases outside the gene matches. The CDR3 covers 16 residues. CDR1 is DFQATT, CDR2 SNEGSKA, per germline (reference sequence). CDR3 sequence: CSARDGGTESYNEQFF. The DNA of the CDR3 is TGCAGTGCTAGAGACGGGGGGACGGAATCCTACAATGAGCAGTTCTTC.

This chain links TRBV19 with TRBJ1-5; D not certain. The CDR3 runs to 12 residues. CDR1 is LNHDA and CDR2 is SQIVND in the germline V gene (reference sequence). V was shortened by 3 bases and J by 5 bases, with 5 bases between the two germline ends. DNA for the CDR3: TGTGCCAGTAGTATCATAGATCAGCCCCAGCATTTT. The encoded protein is CASSIIDQPQHF.

This clonotype was counted many times. V is TRBV9 and J is TRBJ2-3; D is perhaps TRBD2 (5 bases). There are 15 residues in the CDR3. CDR1 is SGDLS, CDR2 YYNGEE, per germline. V was pared by 0 bases and J by 1 base, with 9 bases between. CDR3 protein: CASSVDEGGTDTQYF. The DNA for the CDR3 is TGTGCCAGCAGCGTAGACGAGGGTGGCACAGATACGCAGTATTTT.

This clonotype was detected ten times or more. This chain joins TRBV2 and TRBJ2-2; TRBD2 matches at 8 bases. Trimming removed 6 bases from V and 5 bases from J; junction bases left unmatched: 11. The CDR3 sequence is 16 residues long. CDR1 SNHLY and CDR2 FYNNEI come from the germline V gene. The CDR3 coding sequence is TGTGCCAGCAGGGAAACACGGGGGGGCGGAACCGGGGAGCTGTTTTTT. This encodes CASRETRGGGTGELFF.

As for this clonotype: One end of the junction is discordant with germline, which a read error may explain. The rearrangement links TRBV29-1 to TRBJ1-1; 9 bases agree with TRBD1. Germline-derived CDR1 and CDR2 are SQVTM and ANQGSEA. The CDR3 totals 13 residues. The CDR3 DNA reads TGCAGCGCCGGACAGGGGCCGAACACTGAAGCTCTCTTT. This encodes CSAGQGPNTEALF.

This clonotype was counted a few times. V gene TRBV9 combines with J gene TRBJ1-3; no clear D. V was trimmed by 0 bases and J by 0 bases, leaving 7 bases between them. From germline, CDR1 is SGDLS and CDR2 YYNGEE. The CDR3 extends over 15 amino acids. The CDR3 reads CASSVAVTSGNTIYF. The CDR3 nucleotides are TGTGCCAGCAGCGTAGCAGTTACCTCTGGAAACACCATATATTTT.

This clonotype was observed many times. The chain carries TRBV20-1 and TRBJ1-2, with D hard to call. Germline V gene data show CDR1 as DFQATT and CDR2 as SNEGSKA (reference sequence). The CDR3 consists of 11 residues. Written as DNA, the CDR3 is TGCAGCGCCGCGATGGAGGAAGGCTACACCTTC. Translating gives CSAAMEEGYTF.

The V gene is TRBV20-1, the J gene TRBJ1-4; 10 bases are a match to TRBD1. The V gene end was trimmed by 5 bases and the J gene end by 5 bases; junction bases not matched to a gene: 5. CDR1 is DFQATT and CDR2 is SNEGSKA in the germline V gene (reference sequence). The CDR3 has 14 residues. The CDR3 DNA follows: TGCAGTGCTGCCCCGGGACAGGGGAATGAAAAACTGTTTTTT. It specifies CSAAPGQGNEKLFF.

This clonotype was seen at least ten times. The V and J genes are TRBV7-2 and TRBJ1-3, with 9 bases identical to TRBD1. J gave up 3 bases and V 8 bases, and 8 bases lay outside the gene matches. Per germline, CDR1 SGHTA and CDR2 FQGNSA. The CDR3 runs to 15 residues. The CDR3 here is CASRRGTGNGNTIYF. The CDR3 nucleotides read TGTGCCAGCCGACGGGGGACAGGGAATGGAAACACCATATATTTT.

This clonotype was seen repeatedly, ten times or more. CDR3 coding DNA: TGCAGTGCTAGAGGCGGCTACGAGCAGTACTTC. Protein sequence: CSARGGYEQYF. V and J are TRBV20-1 and TRBJ2-7; unclear D gene. There are 11 residues in the CDR3. Germline CDR1 and CDR2: DFQATT and SNEGSKA (reference sequence). The ends were cut back, 1 base at V and 3 bases at J, with 4 bases in the middle.

This clonotype has at least ten counts. The chain couples TRBV7-9 to TRBJ2-7, with D perhaps matching TRBD1 (6 bases). Deletions cut 2 bases from V and 3 bases from J, with 14 bases between. The CDR3 runs to 15 residues. The germline V gene has CDR1 SEHNR and CDR2 FQNEAQ (reference sequence). CDR3 loop: CASSLRLGAIYEQYF. CDR3 nucleotides: TGTGCCAGCAGCTTACGGTTGGGGGCCATCTACGAGCAGTACTTC.

This clonotype was seen ten or more times. The chain joins TRBV7-8 to TRBJ1-5, with no clear D. The CDR3 length is 14 residues. Trimming removed 2 bases from V and 0 bases from J, with 5 bases in between. Germline assignment: CDR1 SGHVS and CDR2 FQNEAQ. In nucleotides, the CDR3 is TGTGCCAGCAGCTTACCGCATAGCAATCAGCCCCAGCATTTT. Translated, it gives CASSLPHSNQPQHF.

This clonotype was seen more than once but under ten times. The chain is built from TRBV24-1 and TRBJ1-4; D unclear. Trimming left V 4 bases short and J 8 bases short, with 10 bases between. The CDR3 spans 13 residues. Per germline, CDR1 KGHDR and CDR2 SFDVKD. DNA for the CDR3: TGTGCCACCAGTGACACGGTTGGAGAAAAACTGTTTTTT. Translation gives CATSDTVGEKLFF.

The table lists this clonotype with many counts. J is TRBJ1-4 and V is TRBV3-1; D gene ambiguous. This CDR3 spans 18 amino acids. CDR1 LGHDT and CDR2 YNNKEL come from the germline V gene (reference sequence). V was cut by 0 bases and J by 0 bases, with 14 bases left in between. CDR3 nucleotide sequence: TGTGCCAGCAGCCAAGAATTCCCAGGACCTGCAACTAATGAAAAACTGTTTTTT. This sequence encodes CASSQEFPGPATNEKLFF.

In this sample, this clonotype turned up many times. The chain is built from TRBV11-2 and TRBJ2-5; D is perhaps TRBD1 (6 bases). Trimming shortened V by 1 base and J by 3 bases, and 12 bases separated the two germline ends. CDR3 size: 15 residues. Germline V gene data show CDR1 as SGHAT and CDR2 as FQNNGV. The CDR3: CASSLVAGAKETQYF. CDR3 bases: TGTGCCAGCAGCTTAGTCGCAGGGGCGAAAGAGACCCAGTACTTC. Full variable domain (missing parts from reference TRBV11-2 and TRBJ2-5): EAGVAQSPRYKIIEKRQSVAFWCNPISGHATLYWYQQILGQGPKLLIQFQNNGVVDDSQLPKDRFSAERLKGVDSTLKIQPAKLEDSAVYLCASSLVAGAKETQYFGPGTRLLVL.

This clonotype showed up many times. The chain employs TRBV20-1 and TRBJ1-2; possibly TRBD1 for D (5 bases). Trimming stripped 6 bases from V and 7 bases from J, with 24 bases between. The CDR3 consists of 15 residues. Germline assignment: CDR1 DFQATT and CDR2 SNEGSKA (reference sequence). The CDR3 protein is CSAVPRRGRQGGYTF. The CDR3 DNA reads as TGCAGTGCCGTACCCAGGAGGGGAAGGCAAGGTGGCTACACCTTC.

The chain has TRBV12-3 or TRBV12-4 and TRBJ2-2; D might be TRBD1 (6 bases). The CDR3 totals 16 residues. V lost 1 base and J 3 bases, leaving 12 bases between the germline ends. The CDR3 DNA is TGTGCCAGCAGTTTAGGTAACAGGGTTGACACCGGGGAGCTGTTTTTT. It specifies CASSLGNRVDTGELFF.